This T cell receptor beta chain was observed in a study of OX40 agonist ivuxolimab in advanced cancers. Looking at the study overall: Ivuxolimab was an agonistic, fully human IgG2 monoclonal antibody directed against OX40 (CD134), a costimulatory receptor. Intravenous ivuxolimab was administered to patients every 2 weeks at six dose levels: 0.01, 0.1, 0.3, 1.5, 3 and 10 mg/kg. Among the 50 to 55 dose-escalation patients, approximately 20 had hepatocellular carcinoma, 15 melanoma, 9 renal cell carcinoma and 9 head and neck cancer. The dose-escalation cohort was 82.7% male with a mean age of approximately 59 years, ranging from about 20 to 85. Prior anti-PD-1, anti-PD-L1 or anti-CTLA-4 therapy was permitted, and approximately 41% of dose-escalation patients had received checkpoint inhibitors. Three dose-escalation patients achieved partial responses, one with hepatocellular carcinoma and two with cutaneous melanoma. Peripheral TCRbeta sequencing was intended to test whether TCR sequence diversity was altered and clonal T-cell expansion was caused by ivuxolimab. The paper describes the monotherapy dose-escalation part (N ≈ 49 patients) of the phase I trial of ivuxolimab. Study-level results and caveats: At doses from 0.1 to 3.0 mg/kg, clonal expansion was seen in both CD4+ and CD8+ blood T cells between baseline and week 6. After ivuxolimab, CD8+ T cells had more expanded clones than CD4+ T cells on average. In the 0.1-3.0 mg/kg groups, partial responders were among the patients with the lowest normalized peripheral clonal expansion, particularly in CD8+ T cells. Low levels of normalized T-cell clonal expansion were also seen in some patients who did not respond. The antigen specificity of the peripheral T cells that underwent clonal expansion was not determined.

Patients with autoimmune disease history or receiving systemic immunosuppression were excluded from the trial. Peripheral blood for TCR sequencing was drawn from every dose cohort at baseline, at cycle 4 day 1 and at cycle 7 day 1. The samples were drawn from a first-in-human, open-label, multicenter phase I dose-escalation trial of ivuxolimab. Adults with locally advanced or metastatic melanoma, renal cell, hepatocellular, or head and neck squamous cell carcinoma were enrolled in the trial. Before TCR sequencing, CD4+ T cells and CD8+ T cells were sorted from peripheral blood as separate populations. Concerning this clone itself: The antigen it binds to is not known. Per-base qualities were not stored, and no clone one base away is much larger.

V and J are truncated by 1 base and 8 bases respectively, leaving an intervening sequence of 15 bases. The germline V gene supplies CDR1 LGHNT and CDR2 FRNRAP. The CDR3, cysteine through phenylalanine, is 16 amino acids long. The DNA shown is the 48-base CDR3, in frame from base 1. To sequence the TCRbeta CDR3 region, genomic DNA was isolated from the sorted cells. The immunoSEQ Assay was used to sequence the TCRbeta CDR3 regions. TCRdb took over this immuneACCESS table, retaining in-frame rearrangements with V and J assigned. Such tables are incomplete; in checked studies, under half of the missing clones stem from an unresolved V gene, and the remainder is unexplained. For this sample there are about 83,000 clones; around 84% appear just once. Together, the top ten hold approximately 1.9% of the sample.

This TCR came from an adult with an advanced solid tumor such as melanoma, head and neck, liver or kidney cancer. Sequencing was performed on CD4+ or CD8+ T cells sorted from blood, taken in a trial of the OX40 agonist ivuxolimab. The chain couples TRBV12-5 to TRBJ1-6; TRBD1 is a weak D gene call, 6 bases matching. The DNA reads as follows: TGTGCTAGTGGTTTGGAAAGGGGGGGCGGCCATTCACCCCTCCACTTT. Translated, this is CASGLERGGGHSPLHF.